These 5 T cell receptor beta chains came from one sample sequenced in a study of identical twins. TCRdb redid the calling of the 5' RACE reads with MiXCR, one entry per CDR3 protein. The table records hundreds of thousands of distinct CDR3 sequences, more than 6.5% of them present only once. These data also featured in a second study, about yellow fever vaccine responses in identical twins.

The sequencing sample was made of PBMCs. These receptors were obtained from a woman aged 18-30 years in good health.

The CDR3 is CASSQSPQRTDTQYF. CDR3 nucleotide sequence: TGTGCCAGTAGTCAGAGCCCCCAGCGCACAGATACGCAGTATTTT. V usage is TRBV19 and J usage is TRBJ2-3, with D unresolved. V was trimmed by 5 bases and J by 1 base, leaving 13 bases between them. The length of the CDR3 is 15 residues. Germline CDR1 and CDR2: LNHDA and SQIVND (reference sequence).

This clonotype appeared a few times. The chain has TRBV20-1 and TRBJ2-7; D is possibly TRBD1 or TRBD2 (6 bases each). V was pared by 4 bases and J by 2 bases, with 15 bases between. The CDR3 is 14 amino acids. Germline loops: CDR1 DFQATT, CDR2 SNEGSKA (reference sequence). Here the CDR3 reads CSATGEDSPYEQYF. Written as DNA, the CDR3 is TGCAGTGCTACCGGGGAGGACAGTCCCTACGAGCAGTACTTC.

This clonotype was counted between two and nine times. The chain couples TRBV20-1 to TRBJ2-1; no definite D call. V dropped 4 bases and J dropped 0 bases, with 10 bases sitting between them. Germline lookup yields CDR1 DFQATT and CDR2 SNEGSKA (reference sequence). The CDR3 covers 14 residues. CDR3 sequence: CSATDRSSYNEQFF. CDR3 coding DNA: TGCAGTGCTACGGACCGAAGCTCCTACAATGAGCAGTTCTTC.

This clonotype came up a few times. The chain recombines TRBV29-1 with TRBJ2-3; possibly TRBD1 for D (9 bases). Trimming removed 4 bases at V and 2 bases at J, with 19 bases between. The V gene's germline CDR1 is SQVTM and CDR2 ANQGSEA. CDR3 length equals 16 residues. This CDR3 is CSVVGGDRVHTDTQYF. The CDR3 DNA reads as TGCAGCGTTGTCGGGGGGGACAGGGTACACACAGATACGCAGTATTTT.

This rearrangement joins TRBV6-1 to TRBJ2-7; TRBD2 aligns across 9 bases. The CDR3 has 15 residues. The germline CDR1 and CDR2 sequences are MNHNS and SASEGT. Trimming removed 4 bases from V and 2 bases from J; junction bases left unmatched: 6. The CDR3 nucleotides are TGTGCCAGCAGTGTTCTAGCGGGACCACCCTACGAGCAGTACTTC. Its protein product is CASSVLAGPPYEQYF.